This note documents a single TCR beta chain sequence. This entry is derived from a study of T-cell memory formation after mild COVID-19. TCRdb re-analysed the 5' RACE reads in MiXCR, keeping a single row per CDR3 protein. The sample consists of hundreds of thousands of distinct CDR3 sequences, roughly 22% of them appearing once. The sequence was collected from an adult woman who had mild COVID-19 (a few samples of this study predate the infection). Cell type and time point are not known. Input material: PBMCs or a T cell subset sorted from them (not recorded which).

DNA of the CDR3: TGTGCCAGCAGTAATGAAGACAGGGGGCAAGAGACCCAGTACTTC. This codes for CASSNEDRGQETQYF. J is TRBJ2-5 and V is TRBV12-3 or TRBV12-4; 9 nucleotides line up with TRBD1. There are 15 residues in the CDR3. V lost 5 bases to trimming and J lost 2 bases; unmatched junction nucleotides: 6.